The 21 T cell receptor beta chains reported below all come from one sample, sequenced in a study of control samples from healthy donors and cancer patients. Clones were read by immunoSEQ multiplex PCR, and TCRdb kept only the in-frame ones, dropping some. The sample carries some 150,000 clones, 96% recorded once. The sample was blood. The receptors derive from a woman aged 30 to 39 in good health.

CDR3 nucleotides: TGTGCCAGCAGAGGGCCTAGCGGGAGCTGGATTCAGTACTTC. Encoded protein: CASRGPSGSWIQYF. The chain employs TRBV28 and TRBJ2-4; 10 bases are shared with TRBD2. Germline CDR1 reads MDHEN; CDR2 reads SYDVKM. After removal of 6 bases from V and 10 bases from J, the junction contained 9 bases not matched to a gene. The CDR3 runs 14 residues. Supplemented by reference TRBV28 and TRBJ2-4, the full variable domain reads DVKVTQSSRYLVKRTGEKVFLECVQDMDHENMFWYRQDPGLGLRLIYFSYDVKMKEKGDIPEGYSVSREKKERFSLILESASTNQTSMYLCASRGPSGSWIQYFGAGTRLSVL.

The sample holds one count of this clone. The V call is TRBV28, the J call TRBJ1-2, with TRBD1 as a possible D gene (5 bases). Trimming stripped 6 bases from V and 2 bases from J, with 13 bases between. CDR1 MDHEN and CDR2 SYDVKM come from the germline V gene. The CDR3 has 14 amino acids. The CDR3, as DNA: TGTGCCAGCAGCTACGGAACAGGAAACTATGGCTACACCTTC. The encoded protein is CASSYGTGNYGYTF.

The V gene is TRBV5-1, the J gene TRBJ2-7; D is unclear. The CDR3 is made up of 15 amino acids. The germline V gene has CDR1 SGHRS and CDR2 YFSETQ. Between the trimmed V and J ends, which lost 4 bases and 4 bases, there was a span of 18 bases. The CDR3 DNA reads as TGCGCCAGCAGCCCTGGACGGACCGAAAGATACGAGCAGTACTTC. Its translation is CASSPGRTERYEQYF.

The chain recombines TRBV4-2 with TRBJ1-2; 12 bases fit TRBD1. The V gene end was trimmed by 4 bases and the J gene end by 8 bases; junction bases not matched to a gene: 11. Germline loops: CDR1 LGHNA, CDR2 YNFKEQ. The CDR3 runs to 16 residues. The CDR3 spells CASSLSPGQGAWGYTF. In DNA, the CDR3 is TGTGCCAGCAGCCTTTCTCCGGGACAGGGGGCTTGGGGCTACACCTTC.

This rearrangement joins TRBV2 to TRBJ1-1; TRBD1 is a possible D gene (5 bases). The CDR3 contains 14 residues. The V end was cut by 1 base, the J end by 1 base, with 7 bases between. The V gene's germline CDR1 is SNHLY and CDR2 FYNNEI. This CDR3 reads CASSEGTRNTEAFF. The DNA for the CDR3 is TGTGCCAGCAGTGAAGGGACAAGGAACACTGAAGCTTTCTTT.

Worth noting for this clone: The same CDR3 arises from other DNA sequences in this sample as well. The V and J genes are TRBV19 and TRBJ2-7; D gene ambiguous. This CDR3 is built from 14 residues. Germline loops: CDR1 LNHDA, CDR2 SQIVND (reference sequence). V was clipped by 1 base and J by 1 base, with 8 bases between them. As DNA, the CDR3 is TGTGCCAGTAGTATAGGAGCCCGATCCTACGAGCAGTACTTC. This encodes CASSIGARSYEQYF.

The CDR3 spells CASSPRQGAYNEQFF. CDR3 DNA: TGTGCCAGCAGTCCTCGACAGGGGGCCTACAATGAGCAGTTCTTC. The chain uses TRBV27 and TRBJ2-1; TRBD1 aligns across 9 bases. CDR3 size: 15 residues. Looked up from germline, CDR1 is MNHEY and CDR2 is SMNVEV (reference sequence). V was clipped by 5 bases and J by 2 bases; unmatched bases: 4.

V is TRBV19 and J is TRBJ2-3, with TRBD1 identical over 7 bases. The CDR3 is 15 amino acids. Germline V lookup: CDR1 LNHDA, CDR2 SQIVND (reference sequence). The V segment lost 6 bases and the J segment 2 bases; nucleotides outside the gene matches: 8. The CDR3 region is CASSRRTGNTDTQYF. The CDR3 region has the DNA TGTGCCAGTAGCAGAAGGACAGGTAACACAGATACGCAGTATTTT.

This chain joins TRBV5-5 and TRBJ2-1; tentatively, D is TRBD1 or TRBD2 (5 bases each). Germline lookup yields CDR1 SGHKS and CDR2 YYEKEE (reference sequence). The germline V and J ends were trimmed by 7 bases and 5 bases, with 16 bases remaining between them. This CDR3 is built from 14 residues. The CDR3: CASCRETANNEQFF. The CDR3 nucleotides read TGTGCCAGCTGCAGGGAGACAGCCAACAATGAGCAGTTCTTC.

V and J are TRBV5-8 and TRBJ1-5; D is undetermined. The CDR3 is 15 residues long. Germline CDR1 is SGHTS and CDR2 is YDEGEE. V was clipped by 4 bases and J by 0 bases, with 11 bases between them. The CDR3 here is CASSPGRVSNQPQHF. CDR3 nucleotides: TGTGCCAGCAGCCCCGGAAGGGTTAGCAATCAGCCCCAGCATTTT.

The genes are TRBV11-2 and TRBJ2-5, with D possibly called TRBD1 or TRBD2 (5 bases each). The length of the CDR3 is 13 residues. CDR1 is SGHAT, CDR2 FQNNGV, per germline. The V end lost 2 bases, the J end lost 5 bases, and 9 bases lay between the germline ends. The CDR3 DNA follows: TGTGCCAGCAGCTTAATCGGGGCCGAGACCCAGTACTTC. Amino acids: CASSLIGAETQYF.

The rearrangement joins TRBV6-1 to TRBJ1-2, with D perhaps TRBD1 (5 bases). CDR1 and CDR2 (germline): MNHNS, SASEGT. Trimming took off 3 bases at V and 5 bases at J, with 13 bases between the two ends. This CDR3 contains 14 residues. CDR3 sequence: CASSEFGGSYGYTF. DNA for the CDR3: TGTGCCAGCAGTGAGTTTGGGGGGTCGTATGGCTACACCTTC.

This chain's CDR3 is CAWSQGGSETQYF. CDR3 coding DNA: TGTGCCTGGAGTCAAGGGGGTTCCGAGACCCAGTACTTC. This chain joins TRBV30 and TRBJ2-5, with a tentative D call TRBD1 (6 bases). Germline CDR1 GTSNPN, CDR2 SVGIG (reference sequence). Deletions cut 2 bases from V and 5 bases from J, with 12 bases between. The CDR3 covers 13 residues.

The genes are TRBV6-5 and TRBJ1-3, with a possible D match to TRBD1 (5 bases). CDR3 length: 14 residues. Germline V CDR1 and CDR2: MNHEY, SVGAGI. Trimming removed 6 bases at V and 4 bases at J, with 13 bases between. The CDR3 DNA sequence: TGTGCCAGCAGCCCCGGGCAGGGCGGAAACACCATATATTTT. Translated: CASSPGQGGNTIYF.

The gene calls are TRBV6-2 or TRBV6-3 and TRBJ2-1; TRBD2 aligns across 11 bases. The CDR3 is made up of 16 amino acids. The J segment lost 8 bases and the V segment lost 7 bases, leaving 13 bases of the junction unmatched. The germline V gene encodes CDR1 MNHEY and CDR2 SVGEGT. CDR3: CASTPLTSSGRHEQFF. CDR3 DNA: TGTGCCAGCACCCCTCTTACGTCTAGCGGGAGGCATGAGCAGTTCTTC.

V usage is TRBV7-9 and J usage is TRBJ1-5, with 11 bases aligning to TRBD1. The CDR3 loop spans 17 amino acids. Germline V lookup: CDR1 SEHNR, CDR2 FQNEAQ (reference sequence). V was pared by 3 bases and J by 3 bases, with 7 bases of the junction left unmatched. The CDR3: CASSFSDRGLDNQPQHF. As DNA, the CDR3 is TGTGCCAGCAGCTTTTCGGACAGGGGGCTTGACAATCAGCCCCAGCATTTT.

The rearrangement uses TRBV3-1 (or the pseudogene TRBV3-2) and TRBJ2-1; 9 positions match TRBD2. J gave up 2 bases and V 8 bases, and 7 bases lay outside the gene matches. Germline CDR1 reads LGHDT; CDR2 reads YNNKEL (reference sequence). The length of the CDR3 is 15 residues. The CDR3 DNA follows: TGTGCCAGCTGCTATAGCGGGGGTACCTACAATGAGCAGTTCTTC. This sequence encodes CASCYSGGTYNEQFF.

CDR3 region: CASSPVDRNNSPLHF. DNA of the CDR3: TGTGCCAGCTCTCCAGTCGACAGGAATAATTCACCCCTCCACTTT. The chain couples TRBV18 to TRBJ1-6, with D possibly matching TRBD1 (6 bases). Trimming pared 6 bases from V and 5 bases from J, leaving 14 bases between. CDR3 length: 15 amino acids. The germline V gene has CDR1 KGHSH and CDR2 LQKENI.

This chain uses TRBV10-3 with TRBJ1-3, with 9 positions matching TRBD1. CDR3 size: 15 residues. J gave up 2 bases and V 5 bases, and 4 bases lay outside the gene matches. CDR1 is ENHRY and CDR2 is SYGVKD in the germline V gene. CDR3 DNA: TGTGCCATCAGTTCTGACAGGGGGGCTGGAAACACCATATATTTT. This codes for CAISSDRGAGNTIYF.

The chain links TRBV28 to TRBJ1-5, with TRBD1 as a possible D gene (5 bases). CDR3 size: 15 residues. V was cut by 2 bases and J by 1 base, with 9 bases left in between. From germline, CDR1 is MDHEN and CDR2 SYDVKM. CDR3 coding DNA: TGTGCCAGCAGTTTAGGGGCAATAAGCAATCAGCCCCAGCATTTT. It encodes CASSLGAISNQPQHF.

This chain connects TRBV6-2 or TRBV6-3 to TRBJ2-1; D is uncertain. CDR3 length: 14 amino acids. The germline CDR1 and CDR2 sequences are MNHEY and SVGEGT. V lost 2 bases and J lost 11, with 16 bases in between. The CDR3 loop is CASSYEASRSKQFF. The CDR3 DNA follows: TGTGCCAGCAGTTACGAAGCTTCCAGGTCCAAGCAGTTCTTC.